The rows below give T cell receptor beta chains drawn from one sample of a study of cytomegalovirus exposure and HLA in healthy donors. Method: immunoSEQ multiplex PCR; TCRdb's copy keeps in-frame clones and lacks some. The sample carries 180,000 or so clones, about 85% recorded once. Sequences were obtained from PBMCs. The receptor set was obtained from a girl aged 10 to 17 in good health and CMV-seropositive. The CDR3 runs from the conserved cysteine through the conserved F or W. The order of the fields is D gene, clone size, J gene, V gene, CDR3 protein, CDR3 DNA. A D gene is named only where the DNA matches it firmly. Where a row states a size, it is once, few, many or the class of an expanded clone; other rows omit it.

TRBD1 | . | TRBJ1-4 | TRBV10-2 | CASGGQANEKLFF | TGCGCCAGCGGGGGACAGGCTAATGAAAAACTGTTTTTT
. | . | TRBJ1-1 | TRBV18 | CASSTGTEAFF | TGTGCCAGCTCTACAGGCACTGAAGCTTTCTTT
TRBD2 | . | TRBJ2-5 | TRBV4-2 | CASSQEGLAGVQYF | TGTGCCAGCAGCCAAGAAGGTCTAGCGGGAGTTCAGTACTTC
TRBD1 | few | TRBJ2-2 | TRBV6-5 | CASSTGELTGELFF | TGTGCCAGCAGTACAGGGGAACTAACCGGGGAGCTGTTTTTT
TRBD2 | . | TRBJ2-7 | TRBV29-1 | CSVEGEAGEVAYEQYF | TGCAGCGTTGAAGGGGAGGCGGGAGAGGTCGCCTACGAGCAGTACTTC
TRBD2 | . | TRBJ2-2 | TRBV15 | CATSQHLAGGPSGELFF | TGTGCCACCAGCCAACACCTAGCGGGAGGGCCTTCCGGGGAGCTGTTTTTT
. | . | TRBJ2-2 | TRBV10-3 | CAISESQGHNTGELFF | TGTGCCATCAGTGAGTCCCAGGGACACAACACCGGGGAGCTGTTTTTT
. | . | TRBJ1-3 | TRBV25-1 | CASSDGARNTIYF | TGTGCCAGCAGTGATGGGGCTCGGAACACCATATATTTT
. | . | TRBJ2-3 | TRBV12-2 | CASRWTGTSGRITDTQYF | TGTGCAAGTCGCTGGACAGGAACTAGCGGGAGAATAACAGATACGCAGTATTTT
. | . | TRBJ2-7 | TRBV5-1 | CASSPGTVYEQYF | TGCGCCAGCAGCCCTGGGACTGTCTACGAGCAGTACTTC
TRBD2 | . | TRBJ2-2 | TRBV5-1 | CASRGLAGGWNTGELFF | TGCGCCAGCAGGGGACTAGCGGGAGGTTGGAACACCGGGGAGCTGTTTTTT
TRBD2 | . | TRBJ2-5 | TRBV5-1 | CASSRVKARLAGVETQYF | TGCGCCAGCTCCCGCGTCAAGGCTCGGCTAGCGGGAGTGGAGACCCAGTACTTC
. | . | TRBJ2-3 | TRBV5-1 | CASSLGTAGDTQYF | TGCGCCAGCAGCTTGGGGACCGCGGGGGATACGCAGTATTTT
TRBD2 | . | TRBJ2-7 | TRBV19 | CASSIGSGSYEQYF | TGTGCCAGTAGTATCGGGAGCGGGAGTTACGAGCAGTACTTC
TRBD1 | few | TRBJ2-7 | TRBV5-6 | CASSLPAGQGNEQYF | TGTGCCAGCAGCTTACCTGCCGGACAGGGAAACGAGCAGTACTTC
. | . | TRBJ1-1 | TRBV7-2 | CASSLNRLNTEAFF | TGTGCCAGCAGCTTGAACAGGCTGAACACTGAAGCTTTCTTT
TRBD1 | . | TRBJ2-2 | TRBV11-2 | CASSLGRGQRVAGELFF | TGTGCCAGCAGCTTGGGCAGGGGGCAGCGAGTGGCCGGGGAGCTGTTTTTT
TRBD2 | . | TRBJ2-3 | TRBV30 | CAWFTPTSGKGFTDTQYF | TGTGCCTGGTTCACCCCGACTAGCGGAAAGGGTTTCACAGATACGCAGTATTTT
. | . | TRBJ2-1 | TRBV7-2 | CASSGGGSPYNEQFF | TGTGCCAGCAGCGGGGGGGGCAGTCCCTACAATGAGCAGTTCTTC
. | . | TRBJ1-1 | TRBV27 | CASRDKGGMNTEAFF | TGTGCCAGCCGGGACAAAGGAGGAATGAACACTGAAGCTTTCTTT
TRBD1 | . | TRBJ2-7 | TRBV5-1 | CASSDGQGAYEQYF | TGCGCCAGCAGCGATGGACAGGGGGCTTACGAGCAGTACTTC
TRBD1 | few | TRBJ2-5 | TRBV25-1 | CASSEDRGGRETQYF | TGTGCCAGCAGTGAAGACAGGGGCGGGCGAGAGACCCAGTACTTC
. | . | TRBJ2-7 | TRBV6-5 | CASSFAGASIYEQYF | TGTGCCAGCAGTTTCGCTGGGGCTTCGATCTACGAGCAGTACTTC
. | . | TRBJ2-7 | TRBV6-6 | CASSYTVDEQYF | TGTGCCAGCAGTTATACGGTTGACGAGCAGTACTTC
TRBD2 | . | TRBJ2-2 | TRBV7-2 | CASSPGTSGGELFF | TGTGCCAGCAGCCCAGGGACTAGCGGCGGGGAGCTGTTTTTT
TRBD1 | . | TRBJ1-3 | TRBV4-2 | CASSQERQGGNTIYF | TGTGCCAGCAGCCAAGAGCGACAGGGTGGAAACACCATATATTTT
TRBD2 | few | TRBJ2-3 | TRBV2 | CASSERRGVAGADTQYF | TGTGCCAGCAGTGAAAGGAGGGGAGTAGCGGGAGCAGATACGCAGTATTTT
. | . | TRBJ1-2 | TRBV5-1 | CASSPGGGEEDGYTF | TGCGCCAGCAGCCCGGGGGGCGGGGAGGAGGATGGCTACACCTTC
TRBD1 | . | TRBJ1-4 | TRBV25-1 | CASSDTGTGFEKLFF | TGTGCCAGCAGTGATACCGGGACAGGGTTCGAAAAACTGTTTTTT
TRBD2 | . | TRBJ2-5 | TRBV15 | CATSERTSPESQTQYF | TGTGCCACCAGCGAGAGGACTAGTCCCGAGTCGCAGACCCAGTACTTC
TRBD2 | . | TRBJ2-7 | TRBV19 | CATSWASGYSYEQYF | TGTGCCACCTCTTGGGCTAGCGGGTACTCCTACGAGCAGTACTTC
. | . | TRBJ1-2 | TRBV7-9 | CASSLGEKGSLNGYTF | TGTGCCAGCAGCTTGGGAGAGAAAGGATCCTTGAATGGCTACACCTTC
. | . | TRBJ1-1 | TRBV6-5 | CASSSAPLLGNTEAFF | TGTGCCAGCAGTTCAGCCCCACTACTTGGAAACACTGAAGCTTTCTTT
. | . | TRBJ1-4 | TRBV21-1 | CASSLKGQLNEKLFF | TGTGCCAGCAGCCTTAAGGGACAGCTAAATGAAAAACTGTTTTTT
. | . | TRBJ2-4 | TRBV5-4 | CASSFLAGRLAKNIQYF | TGTGCCAGCAGCTTTCTGGCGGGACGCCTAGCCAAAAACATTCAGTACTTC
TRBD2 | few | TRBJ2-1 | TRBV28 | CASSPILAGGPNEQFF | TGTGCCAGCAGCCCGATACTAGCGGGGGGGCCCAATGAGCAGTTCTTC
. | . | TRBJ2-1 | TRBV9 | CASSVETEMRRQFF | TGTGCCAGCAGCGTAGAGACAGAGATGCGGCGGCAGTTCTTC
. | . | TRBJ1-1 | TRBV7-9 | CASTLRPANTEAFF | TGTGCCAGCACCCTACGTCCCGCGAACACTGAAGCTTTCTTT
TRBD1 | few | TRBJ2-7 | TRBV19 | CASSSRTGSYEQYF | TGTGCCAGTAGTTCTCGGACAGGCTCCTACGAGCAGTACTTC
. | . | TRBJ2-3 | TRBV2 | CASTRSLPTDTQYF | TGTGCCAGCACTCGTAGCCTCCCCACAGATACGCAGTATTTT
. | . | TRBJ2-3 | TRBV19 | CASSTSQGLHTDTQYF | TGTGCCAGTAGTACGAGCCAGGGGTTACACACAGATACGCAGTATTTT
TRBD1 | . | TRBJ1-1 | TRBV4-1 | CASSQRDRGNTEAFF | TGCGCCAGCAGCCAGAGGGACAGGGGCAACACTGAAGCTTTCTTT
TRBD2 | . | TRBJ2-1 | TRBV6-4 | CASSRTSGSNEQFF | TGTGCCAGCAGTAGGACTAGCGGGAGTAATGAGCAGTTCTTC
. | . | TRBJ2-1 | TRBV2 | CASRVNRVRGSEFF | TGTGCCAGCAGGGTTAACAGGGTTCGCGGGAGCGAGTTCTTC
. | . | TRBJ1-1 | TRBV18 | CASSLTNLNTEAFF | TGTGCCAGCTCACTAACTAACTTGAACACTGAAGCTTTCTTT
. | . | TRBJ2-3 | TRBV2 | CASSVRGGTDTQYF | TGTGCCAGCAGTGTTAGAGGGGGAACAGATACGCAGTATTTT
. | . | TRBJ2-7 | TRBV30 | CAWSVLGYEQYF | TGTGCCTGGAGTGTACTCGGGTACGAGCAGTACTTC
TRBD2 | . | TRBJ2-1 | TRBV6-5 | CASSFTGLAGVGEQFF | TGTGCCAGCAGTTTCACCGGACTAGCGGGAGTGGGGGAGCAGTTCTTC
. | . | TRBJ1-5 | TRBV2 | CASSETGSQPQHF | TGTGCCAGCAGTGAAACAGGGAGTCAGCCCCAGCATTTT
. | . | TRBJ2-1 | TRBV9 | CASSPVAGSYNEQFF | TGTGCCAGCAGCCCAGTGGCGGGGTCCTACAATGAGCAGTTCTTC